These 21 T cell receptor beta chains originate from one sample sequenced in a study of PD-1 blockade in classical Hodgkin lymphoma. Measured with immunoSEQ multiplex PCR; TCRdb has only the in-frame clones, and not every one. The top ten hold nearly 2.5% of the sample, which has 15,000 to 20,000 clones, more than 65% seen once. Time point noted: cycle 4 day 1 (C4D1), after around six weeks of nivolumab. Every single patient, without exception, relapsed after autologous stem cell transplantation, and brentuximab vedotin exposure varied. Negative selection with magnetic separation was used to purify CD4+ T cells from thawed PBMCs. The source was CD4+ T cells from blood, collected before the fourth cycle of nivolumab. These receptors originate from a human donor with classical Hodgkin lymphoma.

This chain joins TRBV10-3 and TRBJ1-6, with 7 bases lining up with TRBD1. Germline CDR1 ENHRY, CDR2 SYGVKD. The junction had 3 bases not matched to a gene; V was cut back by 0 bases and J by 7 bases. The CDR3 consists of 15 residues. The CDR3 DNA reads TGTGCCATCAGTGAGTCCCGGGACAGCAATTCACCCCTCCACTTT. Encoded protein: CAISESRDSNSPLHF.

The CDR3 is CASSFTTPPTQYF. The CDR3 coding sequence is TGTGCCAGCAGCTTTACGACGCCTCCGACCCAGTACTTC. The chain carries TRBV5-4 and TRBJ2-5; unclear D gene. This CDR3 comprises 13 residues. V dropped 2 bases and J dropped 7 bases, with 12 bases sitting between them. CDR1 SGHNT and CDR2 YYREEE come from the germline V gene (reference sequence).

The chain links TRBV10-3 to TRBJ1-2; TRBD1 might be the D (5 bases). In germline, CDR1 is ENHRY, CDR2 SYGVKD. Trimming removed 3 bases at V and 8 bases at J, with 25 bases between. The CDR3 runs 17 residues. The CDR3 coding sequence is TGTGCCATCAGTGATATGAACACCGATTTTGCGGGGGGAGGCTACACCTTC. Its protein product is CAISDMNTDFAGGGYTF.

The rearrangement uses TRBV28 and TRBJ2-7, with D perhaps TRBD1 or TRBD2 (5 bases each). The CDR3 is made up of 16 amino acids. Looked up from germline, CDR1 is MDHEN and CDR2 is SYDVKM. V dropped 6 bases and J dropped 4 bases, with 22 bases sitting between them. CDR3 residues: CASRGPWKGRQYEQYF. DNA of the CDR3: TGTGCCAGCAGGGGACCTTGGAAGGGACGGCAGTACGAGCAGTACTTC.

This chain connects TRBV4-1 to TRBJ2-1; possibly TRBD1 for D (6 bases). The V and J ends lost 3 bases and 7 bases respectively, with 16 bases between them. The CDR3 totals 15 residues. Germline CDR1 and CDR2: MGHRA and YSYEKL. CDR3 sequence reads: CASSHPPRTENEQFF. As DNA, the CDR3 is TGCGCCAGCAGCCACCCACCCAGGACAGAGAATGAGCAGTTCTTC.

J is TRBJ2-5 and V is TRBV29-1, with 7 bases fitting TRBD1. J was trimmed by 5 bases and V by 4 bases; bases with no gene match: 7. This CDR3 is built from 13 residues. CDR1 is SQVTM, CDR2 ANQGSEA, per germline. CDR3: CSVAQGVWETQYF. CDR3 DNA sequence: TGCAGCGTTGCCCAGGGGGTATGGGAGACCCAGTACTTC.

The chain is built from TRBV13 and TRBJ2-7; D possibly corresponds to TRBD2 (6 bases). The V gene's germline CDR1 is PRHDT and CDR2 FYEKMQ (reference sequence). The V gene lost 4 bases and the J gene lost 6 bases, with 19 bases spanning the gap. This CDR3 spans 15 amino acids. In DNA, the CDR3 is TGTGCCAGCAGCTGGCAAGGGAGGACTTTGGGCGAGCAGTACTTC. It is translated as CASSWQGRTLGEQYF. The variable domain in full, with the rest retrieved from reference TRBV13 and TRBJ2-7, is AAGVIQSPRHLIKEKRETATLKCYPIPRHDTVYWYQQGPGQDPQFLISFYEKMQSDKGSIPDRFSAQQFSDYHSELNMSSLELGDSALYFCASSWQGRTLGEQYFGPGTRLTVT.

This clone was seen only a few times. The V gene is TRBV11-3, the J gene TRBJ1-6, with a tentative D call TRBD1 (6 bases). Germline V lookup: CDR1 SGHNT, CDR2 YENEEA. CDR3 length: 15 residues. V was pared by 5 bases and J by 10 bases, with 18 bases between. This CDR3 is CASSHGGPVKSPLHF. Written as DNA, the CDR3 is TGTGCCAGCAGCCATGGGGGGCCAGTGAAGTCACCCCTCCACTTT.

The chain is built from TRBV5-1 and TRBJ2-5; no clear D gene. CDR3 size: 15 residues. The germline CDR1 and CDR2 sequences are SGHRS and YFSETQ. Trimming pared 0 bases from V and 4 bases from J, leaving 13 bases between. DNA for the CDR3: TGCGCCAGCAGCTTGGTACCCGCGGCGCGAGAGACCCAGTACTTC. This encodes CASSLVPAARETQYF.

The V call is TRBV7-8, the J call TRBJ2-7; D is possibly TRBD1 or TRBD2 (5 bases each). The V gene's germline CDR1 is SGHVS and CDR2 FQNEAQ. CDR3 size: 13 residues. V was shortened by 4 bases and J by 3 bases, with 10 bases between the two germline ends. The CDR3 protein is CASSSGTFYEQYF. The CDR3 bases are TGTGCCAGCAGCTCCGGGACGTTCTACGAGCAGTACTTC.

The chain joins TRBV29-1 to TRBJ2-7; D is possibly TRBD1 or TRBD2 (5 bases each). The V end was cut by 4 bases, the J end by 3 bases, with 16 bases between. Germline V gene lookup returns CDR1 SQVTM and CDR2 ANQGSEA. This CDR3 has 14 residues. Written as DNA, the CDR3 is TGCAGCGTTGTTCAGGGACCGGGTAGCTACGAGCAGTACTTC. It specifies CSVVQGPGSYEQYF.

The rearrangement uses TRBV7-2 and TRBJ1-2, with D unclear. Trimming cost V 1 base and J 8 bases, with 11 bases left between them. Germline V gives CDR1 SGHTA, CDR2 FQGNSA. The CDR3 totals 13 residues. CDR3 coding DNA: TGTGCCAGCAGCTTAGGCCGGGGTGCAGGCTACACCTTC. Encoded protein: CASSLGRGAGYTF.

V and J are TRBV28 and TRBJ2-5, with TRBD1 matching over 9 bases. Germline trimming cut 5 bases from V and 4 bases from J; bases unmatched to any gene: 2. The CDR3 has 13 residues. Germline V gene lookup returns CDR1 MDHEN and CDR2 SYDVKM. In nucleotides, the CDR3 is TGTGCCAGCAGTAAGACAGGGGGAGAGACCCAGTACTTC. Translation: CASSKTGGETQYF.

V is TRBV5-1 and J is TRBJ2-7; 9 bases match TRBD2. The CDR3 covers 15 residues. V shed 4 bases and J 1 base; nucleotides not matched to a gene: 6. Germline V gene data show CDR1 as SGHRS and CDR2 as YFSETQ. Here the CDR3 DNA reads TGCGCCAGCAGCCCGGCGGGAGGGACATCCTACGAGCAGTACTTC. It specifies CASSPAGGTSYEQYF.

This chain connects TRBV19 to TRBJ2-5; 8 bases agree with TRBD2. Unmatched junction bases numbered 7, after V lost 4 bases and J lost 9 bases. This CDR3 is 13 amino acids long. Germline CDR1 is LNHDA and CDR2 is SQIVND (reference sequence). The CDR3 here is CASSNSGGMAQYF. CDR3 DNA sequence: TGTGCCAGTAGTAACTCGGGAGGGATGGCCCAGTACTTC. The entire variable domain, with the rest obtained from reference TRBV19 and TRBJ2-5, is as follows: DGGITQSPKYLFRKEGQNVTLSCEQNLNHDAMYWYRQDPGQGLRLIYYSQIVNDFQKGDIAEGYSVSREKKESFPLTVTSAQKNPTAFYLCASSNSGGMAQYFGPGTRLLVL.

The chain links TRBV28 to TRBJ1-4; TRBD1 matches at 7 bases. This CDR3 is 16 amino acids long. Germline lookup yields CDR1 MDHEN and CDR2 SYDVKM. With V trimmed by 5 bases and J by 6 bases, 12 bases remained unmatched. CDR3 sequence (DNA): TGTGCCAGCAGTCTCTGGGAGAGCGACAGGGATGAAAAACTGTTTTTT. Amino acid sequence: CASSLWESDRDEKLFF.

The chain employs TRBV4-1 and TRBJ2-1, with 9 positions matching TRBD2. CDR1 and CDR2 (germline): MGHRA, YSYEKL. This CDR3 region has 20 residues. The J segment lost 6 bases and the V segment lost 0 bases, leaving 18 bases of the junction unmatched. CDR3 DNA sequence: TGCGCCAGCAGCCAAGATTCGCAGAGGGGGTTGGCGGGGGGGCTCAATGAGCAGTTCTTC. Encoded protein: CASSQDSQRGLAGGLNEQFF.

The chain is built from TRBV12-5 and TRBJ1-6; 7 nucleotides align to TRBD1. V lost 3 bases, J lost 7 bases, and 6 bases stayed unmatched. Germline CDR1 reads LGHNT; CDR2 reads FRNRAP. CDR3 length: 15 amino acids. The CDR3 region has the DNA TGTGCTAGTGGTTTAGCCGGGACAGACAATTCACCCCTCCACTTT. It translates to CASGLAGTDNSPLHF.

CDR3 loop: CASSLGSGGYTF. The DNA for the CDR3 is TGTGCCAGCAGCTTAGGGTCGGGCGGCTACACCTTC. The chain has TRBV7-9 and TRBJ1-2; D unresolved. The germline V gene encodes CDR1 SEHNR and CDR2 FQNEAQ (reference sequence). Trimming pared 1 base from V and 8 bases from J, leaving 8 bases between. The CDR3 runs 12 residues.

The V call is TRBV7-9, the J call TRBJ1-1; unclear D gene. The CDR3 runs 15 residues. Per the germline V gene, CDR1 is SEHNR and CDR2 is FQNEAQ (reference sequence). Trimming cost V 5 bases and J 1 base, with 14 bases left between them. The CDR3 region is CASSQDRAGNTEAFF. The CDR3 bases are TGTGCCAGCAGCCAAGATAGGGCCGGGAACACTGAAGCTTTCTTT.

The J gene is TRBJ1-1, the V gene TRBV6-1, with D tentatively TRBD1 (5 bases). The germline V and J ends were trimmed by 2 bases and 1 base, with 11 bases remaining between them. The CDR3 has 15 amino acids. Germline CDR1 is MNHNS and CDR2 is SASEGT. CDR3 bases: TGTGCCAGCAGTGAATCGGGGGGTTGGAACACTGAAGCTTTCTTT. Amino acids: CASSESGGWNTEAFF.